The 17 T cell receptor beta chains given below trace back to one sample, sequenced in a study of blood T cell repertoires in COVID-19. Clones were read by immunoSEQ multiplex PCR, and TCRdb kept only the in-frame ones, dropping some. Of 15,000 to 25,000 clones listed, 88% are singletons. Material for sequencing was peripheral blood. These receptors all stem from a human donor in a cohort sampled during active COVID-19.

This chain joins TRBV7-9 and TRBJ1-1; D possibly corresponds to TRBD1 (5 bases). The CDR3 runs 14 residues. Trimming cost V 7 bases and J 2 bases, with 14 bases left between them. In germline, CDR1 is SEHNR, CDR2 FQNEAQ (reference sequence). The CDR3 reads CASTLQGGNTEAFF. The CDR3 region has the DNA TGTGCCAGCACCCTTCAGGGAGGAAACACTGAAGCTTTCTTT.

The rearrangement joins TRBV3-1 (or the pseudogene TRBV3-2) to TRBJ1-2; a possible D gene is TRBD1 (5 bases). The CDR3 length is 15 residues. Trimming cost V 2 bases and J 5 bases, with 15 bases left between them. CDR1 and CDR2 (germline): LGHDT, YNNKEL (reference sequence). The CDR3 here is CASSQFRGFGYGYTF. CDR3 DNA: TGTGCCAGCAGCCAATTTCGGGGGTTTGGTTATGGCTACACCTTC.

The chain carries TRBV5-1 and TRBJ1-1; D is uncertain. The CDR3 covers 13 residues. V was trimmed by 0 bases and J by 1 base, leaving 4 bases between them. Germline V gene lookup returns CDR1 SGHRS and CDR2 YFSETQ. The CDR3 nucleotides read TGCGCCAGCAGCTTGGGCGGGAACACTGAAGCTTTCTTT. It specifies CASSLGGNTEAFF. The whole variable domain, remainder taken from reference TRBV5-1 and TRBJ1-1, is KAGVTQTPRYLIKTRGQQVTLSCSPISGHRSVSWYQQTPGQGLQFLFEYFSETQRNKGNFPGRFSGRQFSNSRSEMNVSTLELGDSALYLCASSLGGNTEAFFGQGTRLTVV.

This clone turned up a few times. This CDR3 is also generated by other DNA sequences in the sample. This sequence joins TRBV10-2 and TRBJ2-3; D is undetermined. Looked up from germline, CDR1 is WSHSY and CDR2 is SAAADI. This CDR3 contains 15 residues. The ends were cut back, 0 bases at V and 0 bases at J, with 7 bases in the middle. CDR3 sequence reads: CASSESPVSTDTQYF. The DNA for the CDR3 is TGCGCCAGCAGTGAGTCACCGGTTAGCACAGATACGCAGTATTTT.

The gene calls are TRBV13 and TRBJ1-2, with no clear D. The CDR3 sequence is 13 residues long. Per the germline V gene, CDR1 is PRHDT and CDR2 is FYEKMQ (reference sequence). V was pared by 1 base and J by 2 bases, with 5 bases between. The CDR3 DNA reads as TGTGCCAGCAGCTTAGAACGGAACTATGGCTACACCTTC. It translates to CASSLERNYGYTF.

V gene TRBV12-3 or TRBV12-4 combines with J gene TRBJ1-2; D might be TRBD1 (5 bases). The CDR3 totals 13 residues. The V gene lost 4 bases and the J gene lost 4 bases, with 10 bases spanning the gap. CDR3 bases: TGTGCCAGCAGTTCGGAGCAGGGCTATGGCTACACCTTC. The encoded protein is CASSSEQGYGYTF.

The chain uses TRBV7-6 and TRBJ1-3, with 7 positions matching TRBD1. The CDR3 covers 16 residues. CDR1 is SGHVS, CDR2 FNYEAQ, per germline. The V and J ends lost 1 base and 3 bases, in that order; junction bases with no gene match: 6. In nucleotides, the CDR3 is TGTGCCAGCAGCTTAGTAGGGCAGGGGGTTGGAAACACCATATATTTT. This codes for CASSLVGQGVGNTIYF. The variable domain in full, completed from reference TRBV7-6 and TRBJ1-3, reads GAGVSQSPRYKVTKRGQDVALRCDPISGHVSLYWYRQALGQGPEFLTYFNYEAQQDKSGLPNDRFSAERPEGSISTLTIQRTEQRDSAMYRCASSLVGQGVGNTIYFGEGSWLTVV.

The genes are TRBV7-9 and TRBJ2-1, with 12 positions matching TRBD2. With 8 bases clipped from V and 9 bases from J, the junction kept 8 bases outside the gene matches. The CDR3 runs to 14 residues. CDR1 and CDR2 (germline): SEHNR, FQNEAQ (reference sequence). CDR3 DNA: TGTGCCAGCGGAAGAGGGACTAGCGGGCTTGAGCAGTTCTTC. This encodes CASGRGTSGLEQFF. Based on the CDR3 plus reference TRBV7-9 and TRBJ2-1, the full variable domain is DTGVSQNPRHKITKRGQNVTFRCDPISEHNRLYWYRQTLGQGPEFLTYFQNEAQLEKSRLLSDRFSAERPKGSFSTLEIQRTEQGDSAMYLCASGRGTSGLEQFFGPGTRLTVL.

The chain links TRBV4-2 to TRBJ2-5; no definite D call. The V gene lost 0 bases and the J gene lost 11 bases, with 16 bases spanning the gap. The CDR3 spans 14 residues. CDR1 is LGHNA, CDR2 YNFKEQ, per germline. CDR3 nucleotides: TGTGCCAGCAGCCAAGATTTGGGCTCTCCCTGGCAGTACTTC. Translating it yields CASSQDLGSPWQYF.

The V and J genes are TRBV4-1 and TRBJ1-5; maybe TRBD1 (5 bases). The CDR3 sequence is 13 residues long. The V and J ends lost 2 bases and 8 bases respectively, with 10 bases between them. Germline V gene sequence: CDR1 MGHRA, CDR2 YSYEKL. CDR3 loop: CASSQFTGEPQHF. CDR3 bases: TGCGCCAGCAGCCAATTCACAGGCGAGCCCCAGCATTTT.

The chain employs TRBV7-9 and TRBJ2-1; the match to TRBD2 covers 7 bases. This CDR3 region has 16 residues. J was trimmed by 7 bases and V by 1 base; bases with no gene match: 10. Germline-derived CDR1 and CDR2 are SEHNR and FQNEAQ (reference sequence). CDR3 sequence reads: CASSLGGDYSLNEQFF. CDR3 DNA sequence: TGTGCCAGCAGCTTAGGTGGGGACTACTCCTTGAATGAGCAGTTCTTC.

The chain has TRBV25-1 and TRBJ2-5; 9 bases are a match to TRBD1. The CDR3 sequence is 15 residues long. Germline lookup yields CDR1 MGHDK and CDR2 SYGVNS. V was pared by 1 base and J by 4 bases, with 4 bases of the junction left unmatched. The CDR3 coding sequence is TGTGCCAGCAGTGAATTGAGGACAGGGGTAGAGACCCAGTACTTC. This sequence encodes CASSELRTGVETQYF.

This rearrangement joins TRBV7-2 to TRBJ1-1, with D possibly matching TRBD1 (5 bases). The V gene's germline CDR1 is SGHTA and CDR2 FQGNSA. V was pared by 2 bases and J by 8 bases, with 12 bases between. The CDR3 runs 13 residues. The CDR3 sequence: CASSLRAGQEAFF. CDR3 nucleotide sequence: TGTGCCAGCAGCTTAAGGGCCGGACAAGAAGCTTTCTTT.

The CDR3: CASSPTRGRAGELFF. The CDR3 region has the DNA TGTGCCAGCAGCCCGACCAGGGGAAGGGCCGGGGAGCTGTTTTTT. This chain connects TRBV11-2 to TRBJ2-2; D possibly corresponds to TRBD1 (6 bases). The V and J ends lost 5 bases and 6 bases respectively, with 16 bases between them. CDR1 SGHAT and CDR2 FQNNGV come from the germline V gene. The CDR3 is 15 residues long.

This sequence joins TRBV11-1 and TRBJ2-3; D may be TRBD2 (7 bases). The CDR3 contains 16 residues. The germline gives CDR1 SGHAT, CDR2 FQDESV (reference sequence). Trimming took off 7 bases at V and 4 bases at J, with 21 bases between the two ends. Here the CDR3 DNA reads TGTGCCAGCATGGCCCCGGGGGGCCGAATCGCAGATACGCAGTATTTT. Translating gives CASMAPGGRIADTQYF.

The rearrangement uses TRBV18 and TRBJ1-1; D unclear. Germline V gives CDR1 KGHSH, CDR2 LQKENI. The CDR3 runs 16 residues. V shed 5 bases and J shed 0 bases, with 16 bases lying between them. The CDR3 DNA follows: TGTGCCAGCTCATTTGGTCTGGGCAGACTGAACACTGAAGCTTTCTTT. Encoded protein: CASSFGLGRLNTEAFF.

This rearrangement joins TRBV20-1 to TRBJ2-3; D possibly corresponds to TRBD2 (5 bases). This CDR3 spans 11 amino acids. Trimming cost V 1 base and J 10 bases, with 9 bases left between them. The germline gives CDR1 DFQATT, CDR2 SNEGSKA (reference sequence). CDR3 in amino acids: CSARGQRAQYF. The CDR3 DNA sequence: TGCAGTGCTAGAGGGCAGAGGGCGCAGTATTTT.